This TCR beta chain was identified during a study of blood T cells in healthy people across ages. Primers used in a second PCR of roughly 7 to 12 cycles were a sample-barcoded 5' primer and a J-beta primer mix. MiXCR, applied by TCRdb to the 5' RACE reads, yields one record per CDR3 protein. The table includes 2 million or so distinct CDR3 sequences, about 50% detected once. Study-wide results and caveats: Possibly, changes in expanded clonotypes were confounded because donor CMV status was unknown. Diversity was estimated from one million T cells, and these estimates were considered underestimates. Percentage of naive T cells showed a strong correlation with TCR beta diversity.

As for this clonotype: The target antigen is unknown.

Germline CDR1 SGHTA, CDR2 FQGNSA. V was pared by 7 bases and J by 2 bases, with 17 bases between. The CDR3 is 15 residues long. Sequencing used blood. V gene TRBV7-2 combines with J gene TRBJ1-1, with D perhaps matching TRBD1 (5 bases). The receptor was derived from a woman in her forties in good health. CDR3 sequence reads: CASILSGTANTEAFF. The CDR3 DNA reads TGTGCCAGCATTCTTTCCGGGACGGCCAACACTGAAGCTTTCTTT.